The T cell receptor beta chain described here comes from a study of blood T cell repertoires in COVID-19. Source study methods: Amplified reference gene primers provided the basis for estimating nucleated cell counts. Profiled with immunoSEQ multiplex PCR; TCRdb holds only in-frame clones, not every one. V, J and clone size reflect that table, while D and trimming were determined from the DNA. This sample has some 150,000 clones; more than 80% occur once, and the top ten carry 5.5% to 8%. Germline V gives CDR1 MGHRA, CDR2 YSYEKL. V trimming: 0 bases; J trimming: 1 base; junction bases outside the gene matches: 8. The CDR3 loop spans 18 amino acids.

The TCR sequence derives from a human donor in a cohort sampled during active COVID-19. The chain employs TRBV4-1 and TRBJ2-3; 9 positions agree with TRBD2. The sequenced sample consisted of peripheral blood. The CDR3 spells CASSQEGMAGGRTDTQYF. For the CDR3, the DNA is TGCGCCAGCAGCCAAGAGGGGATGGCGGGGGGGCGCACAGATACGCAGTATTTT.